The next 21 T cell receptor beta chains were all read from a single sample in a study of T cell responses to AZD1222 COVID-19 vaccine. Here immunoSEQ multiplex PCR was the method, and the copy in TCRdb shows in-frame clones only, minus some. The sample consists of 150,000 to 200,000 clones, roughly 92% of them appearing once. The sequences come from peripheral blood, collected on day 0 of AZD1222 vaccination. These receptors originate from an adult in good health.

The chain uses TRBV3-1 (or the pseudogene TRBV3-2) and TRBJ2-7; D gene ambiguous. CDR1 is LGHDT, CDR2 YNNKEL, per germline (reference sequence). This CDR3 contains 13 residues. V was clipped by 1 base and J by 10 bases, with 14 bases between them. The CDR3 DNA sequence: TGTGCCAGCAGCCAAGCTGGAGCAGCCGTCCAGTACTTC. It is translated as CASSQAGAAVQYF.

This clone was observed once. The chain has TRBV6-6 and TRBJ1-1, with 7 bases fitting TRBD1. Trimming removed 6 bases from V and 8 bases from J; junction bases left unmatched: 9. Germline values: CDR1 MNHNY, CDR2 SVGAGI (reference sequence). The CDR3 is made up of 13 amino acids. CDR3 in amino acids: CASSDPPGQEAFF. The CDR3 DNA sequence: TGTGCCAGCAGCGACCCGCCGGGACAGGAAGCTTTCTTT.

V gene TRBV7-9 combines with J gene TRBJ2-7, with 8 bases that match TRBD1. V was pared by 5 bases and J by 2 bases, with 8 bases of the junction left unmatched. CDR3 length: 15 amino acids. The V gene's germline CDR1 is SEHNR and CDR2 FQNEAQ (reference sequence). The CDR3 nucleotides are TGTGCCAGCAGCCGACCGGGACAGGTGCCCTACGAGCAGTACTTC. This gives the protein CASSRPGQVPYEQYF. Filled out from reference TRBV7-9 and TRBJ2-7, the complete variable domain reads DTGVSQNPRHKITKRGQNVTFRCDPISEHNRLYWYRQTLGQGPEFLTYFQNEAQLEKSRLLSDRFSAERPKGSFSTLEIQRTEQGDSAMYLCASSRPGQVPYEQYFGPGTRLTVT.

The chain links TRBV9 to TRBJ1-2; perhaps TRBD1 as D (5 bases). The CDR3 runs to 15 residues. Germline-derived CDR1 and CDR2 are SGDLS and YYNGEE. The V end was cut by 7 bases, the J end by 2 bases, with 18 bases between. CDR3 in DNA: TGTGCCAGCGGCGAATTGGGGCGAGGGAACTATGGCTACACCTTC. The encoded protein is CASGELGRGNYGYTF.

The V and J genes are TRBV19 and TRBJ2-3, with 11 nucleotides matching TRBD2. Germline CDR1 is LNHDA and CDR2 is SQIVND (reference sequence). The CDR3 is made up of 16 amino acids. The V segment lost 5 bases and the J segment 1 base; nucleotides outside the gene matches: 5. CDR3: CASSDRLAGRTDTQYF. In nucleotides, the CDR3 is TGTGCCAGTAGTGACCGACTAGCGGGGCGCACAGATACGCAGTATTTT.

The chain carries TRBV5-1 and TRBJ1-5; the match to TRBD1 covers 7 bases. The CDR3 is 15 residues long. In germline, CDR1 is SGHRS, CDR2 YFSETQ. The V and J ends lost 4 bases and 2 bases, in that order; junction bases with no gene match: 6. The CDR3 is CASSLGQSGNQPQHF. CDR3 coding DNA: TGCGCCAGCAGCCTGGGACAGAGTGGCAATCAGCCCCAGCATTTT.

This sequence joins TRBV5-8 and TRBJ1-4; 8 bases align to TRBD1. Germline trimming cut 7 bases from V and 10 bases from J; bases unmatched to any gene: 9. This CDR3 is built from 13 residues. Germline V gene lookup returns CDR1 SGHTS and CDR2 YDEGEE. The CDR3 DNA reads as TGTGCCAGCCTCGAGACAGGGGCTGCAAAACTGTTTTTT. It is translated as CASLETGAAKLFF.

This clone occurred once. The CDR3: CASSRLASPLHF. The CDR3 DNA reads TGTGCCAGCAGCCGCCTGGCTTCACCCCTCCACTTT. This chain joins TRBV4-2 and TRBJ1-6; D is unclear. The germline CDR1 and CDR2 sequences are LGHNA and YNFKEQ. Deletions cut 4 bases from V and 9 bases from J, with 7 bases between. The length of the CDR3 is 12 residues.

This chain uses TRBV11-2 with TRBJ1-5; D unresolved. CDR1 SGHAT and CDR2 FQNNGV come from the germline V gene. There are 15 residues in the CDR3. Trimming removed 2 bases from V and 7 bases from J, with 15 bases in between. The CDR3: CASSLTPTERQPQHF. CDR3 nucleotide sequence: TGTGCCAGCAGCTTAACCCCGACCGAGAGACAGCCCCAGCATTTT.

The rearrangement uses TRBV19 and TRBJ2-7; the D gene is possibly TRBD1 (6 bases). Germline assignment: CDR1 LNHDA and CDR2 SQIVND (reference sequence). Trimming removed 11 bases at V and 7 bases at J, with 18 bases between. CDR3 length: 12 residues. The CDR3 spells CAAQDSAREQYF. The CDR3 nucleotides are TGTGCCGCCCAGGACAGCGCTAGGGAGCAGTACTTC.

The CDR3 DNA is TGTGCCAGCAGCCACGGAACTCAAGAGACCCAGTACTTC. It is translated as CASSHGTQETQYF. The chain recombines TRBV7-9 with TRBJ2-5, with D unclear. Germline-derived CDR1 and CDR2 are SEHNR and FQNEAQ (reference sequence). V was cut by 5 bases and J by 2 bases, with 9 bases left in between. The CDR3 runs to 13 residues.

The chain links TRBV3-1 (or the pseudogene TRBV3-2) to TRBJ1-2, with D uncertain. Deletions cut 1 base from V and 6 bases from J, with 12 bases between. Germline assignment: CDR1 LGHDT and CDR2 YNNKEL (reference sequence). The CDR3 covers 14 residues. The CDR3 sequence is CASSQGASGHGYTF. The CDR3 DNA sequence: TGTGCCAGCAGCCAAGGAGCTTCAGGCCATGGCTACACCTTC.

DNA for the CDR3: TGTGCCAGCAGCCCCCCGGGGGGTGCGGCCTCCTACAATGAGCAGTTCTTC. As protein: CASSPPGGAASYNEQFF. The chain employs TRBV11-2 and TRBJ2-1, with 7 bases lining up with TRBD2. Germline loops: CDR1 SGHAT, CDR2 FQNNGV. This CDR3 has 17 amino acids. With V trimmed by 5 bases and J by 0 bases, 10 bases remained unmatched.

The V call is TRBV5-4, the J call TRBJ1-2; D is perhaps TRBD1 (6 bases). V was pared by 0 bases and J by 8 bases, with 17 bases between. Per the germline V gene, CDR1 is SGHNT and CDR2 is YYREEE (reference sequence). The CDR3 sequence is 15 residues long. CDR3 nucleotide sequence: TGTGCCAGCAGCTTGGCCGCTGCCAGGGGCTTCGGCTACACCTTC. Translation: CASSLAAARGFGYTF.

This clone was found a few times. The chain couples TRBV7-9 to TRBJ2-7; D is unclear. Trimming pared 1 base from V and 7 bases from J, leaving 14 bases between. The CDR3 covers 14 residues. Germline CDR1 is SEHNR and CDR2 is FQNEAQ (reference sequence). The CDR3 here is CASSLGSSVREQYF. The CDR3 coding sequence is TGTGCCAGCAGCTTAGGGTCCAGTGTGAGGGAGCAGTACTTC.

The CDR3 DNA follows: TGTGCCAGCAGCCGCTTTGGGAAAAATGAAGCTTTCTTT. Encoded protein: CASSRFGKNEAFF. The chain carries TRBV9 and TRBJ1-1; D unclear. There are 13 residues in the CDR3. V lost 4 bases and J lost 7, with 14 bases in between. Germline-derived CDR1 and CDR2 are SGDLS and YYNGEE. Variable domain in full (rest from reference TRBV9 and TRBJ1-1): DSGVTQTPKHLITATGQRVTLRCSPRSGDLSVYWYQQSLDQGLQFLIQYYNGEERAKGNILERFSAQQFPDLHSELNLSSLELGDSALYFCASSRFGKNEAFFGQGTRLTVV.

The genes are TRBV6-5 and TRBJ2-3; possibly TRBD2 for D (5 bases). Germline V lookup: CDR1 MNHEY, CDR2 SVGAGI. This CDR3 contains 13 residues. V lost 7 bases to trimming and J lost 3 bases, with 11 bases between them. DNA for the CDR3: TGTGCCAGCAAAAGGTGGGAGACAGATACGCAGTATTTT. Amino acids: CASKRWETDTQYF.

The rearrangement joins TRBV20-1 to TRBJ2-1, with D tentatively TRBD1 or TRBD2 (5 bases each). The CDR3 sequence is 16 residues long. Germline V lookup: CDR1 DFQATT, CDR2 SNEGSKA (reference sequence). V lost 3 bases to trimming and J lost 0 bases, with 15 bases between them. CDR3 amino acids: CSASSSGAVSYNEQFF. The CDR3 DNA reads TGCAGTGCTAGTTCCTCCGGGGCCGTCTCCTACAATGAGCAGTTCTTC.

J is TRBJ2-6 and V is TRBV3-1 (or the pseudogene TRBV3-2); D not certain. CDR1 LGHDT and CDR2 YNNKEL come from the germline V gene (reference sequence). The V and J ends lost 4 bases and 4 bases respectively, with 8 bases between them. This CDR3 has 14 amino acids. The DNA of the CDR3 is TGTGCCAGCAGCCTTTTTCCCGGGGCCAACGTCCTGACTTTC. Its translation is CASSLFPGANVLTF.

This chain links TRBV5-8 with TRBJ1-1; tentatively, D is TRBD1 (5 bases). From germline, CDR1 is SGHTS and CDR2 YDEGEE. There are 15 residues in the CDR3. The V gene lost 0 bases and the J gene lost 3 bases, with 12 bases spanning the gap. CDR3 DNA sequence: TGTGCCAGCAGCTTGGTAGGCGGCAGGGACACTGAAGCTTTCTTT. This gives the protein CASSLVGGRDTEAFF. The variable domain in full, completed from reference TRBV5-8 and TRBJ1-1, reads EAGVTQSPTHLIKTRGQQATLRCSPISGHTSVYWYQQALGLGLQFLLWYDEGEERNRGNFPPRFSGRQFPNYSSELNVNALELEDSALYLCASSLVGGRDTEAFFGQGTRLTVV.

The CDR3 spells CASSPTGVTAEAFF. CDR3 nucleotide sequence: TGTGCCAGCAGCCCGACAGGGGTGACAGCTGAAGCTTTCTTT. This chain uses TRBV7-6 with TRBJ1-1, with 8 nucleotides matching TRBD1. Germline V gene sequence: CDR1 SGHVS, CDR2 FNYEAQ. The CDR3 totals 14 residues. J gave up 6 bases and V 5 bases, and 8 bases lay outside the gene matches.